Following are 3 T cell receptor beta chains from one sample sequenced in a study of blood T cell repertoires in COVID-19. Produced via immunoSEQ multiplex PCR; TCRdb's table is partial and in-frame only. Of 200,000 to 250,000 clones listed, roughly 81% are singletons. Sequencing was performed on peripheral blood. These receptors came from a man aged 45 to 65 who had recovered from COVID-19.

This sequence joins TRBV7-2 and TRBJ2-3, with D uncertain. Between the trimmed V and J ends, which lost 0 bases and 3 bases, there was a span of 7 bases. The germline V gene encodes CDR1 SGHTA and CDR2 FQGNSA. This CDR3 spans 14 amino acids. In nucleotides, the CDR3 is TGTGCCAGCAGCTTAGCGATAGCAACAGATACGCAGTATTTT. Amino acid sequence: CASSLAIATDTQYF.

The J gene is TRBJ2-2, the V gene TRBV19, with D possibly matching TRBD1 (6 bases). V shed 4 bases and J shed 1 base, with 19 bases lying between them. The germline V gene encodes CDR1 LNHDA and CDR2 SQIVND (reference sequence). The CDR3 loop spans 18 amino acids. CDR3 coding DNA: TGTGCCAGTAGTAAGAGTCTATATGGGGGACAGAACACCGGGGAGCTGTTTTTT. Its protein is CASSKSLYGGQNTGELFF.

The chain joins TRBV28 to TRBJ1-2; a possible D gene is TRBD1 (5 bases). Per the germline V gene, CDR1 is MDHEN and CDR2 is SYDVKM. CDR3 size: 14 residues. Trimming took 8 bases from V and 3 from J, leaving 16 bases between them. In DNA form, the CDR3 reads TGTGCCAGCCTTAGACAGCCGGGGGACTATGGCTACACCTTC. Its protein is CASLRQPGDYGYTF.